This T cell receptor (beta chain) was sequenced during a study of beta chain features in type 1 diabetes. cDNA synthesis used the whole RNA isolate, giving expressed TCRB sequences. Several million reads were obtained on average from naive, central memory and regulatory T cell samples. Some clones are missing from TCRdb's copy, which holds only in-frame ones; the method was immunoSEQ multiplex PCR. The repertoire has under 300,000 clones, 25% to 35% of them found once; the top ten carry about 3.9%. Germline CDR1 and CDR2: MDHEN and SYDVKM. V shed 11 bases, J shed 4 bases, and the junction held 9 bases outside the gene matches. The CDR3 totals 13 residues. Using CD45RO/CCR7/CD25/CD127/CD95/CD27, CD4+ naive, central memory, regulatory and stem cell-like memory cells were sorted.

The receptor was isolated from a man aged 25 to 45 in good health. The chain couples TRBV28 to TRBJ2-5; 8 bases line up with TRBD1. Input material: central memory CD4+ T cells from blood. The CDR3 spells CASRTGMGETQYF. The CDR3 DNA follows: TGTGCCTCCAGGACAGGGATGGGAGAGACCCAGTACTTC.